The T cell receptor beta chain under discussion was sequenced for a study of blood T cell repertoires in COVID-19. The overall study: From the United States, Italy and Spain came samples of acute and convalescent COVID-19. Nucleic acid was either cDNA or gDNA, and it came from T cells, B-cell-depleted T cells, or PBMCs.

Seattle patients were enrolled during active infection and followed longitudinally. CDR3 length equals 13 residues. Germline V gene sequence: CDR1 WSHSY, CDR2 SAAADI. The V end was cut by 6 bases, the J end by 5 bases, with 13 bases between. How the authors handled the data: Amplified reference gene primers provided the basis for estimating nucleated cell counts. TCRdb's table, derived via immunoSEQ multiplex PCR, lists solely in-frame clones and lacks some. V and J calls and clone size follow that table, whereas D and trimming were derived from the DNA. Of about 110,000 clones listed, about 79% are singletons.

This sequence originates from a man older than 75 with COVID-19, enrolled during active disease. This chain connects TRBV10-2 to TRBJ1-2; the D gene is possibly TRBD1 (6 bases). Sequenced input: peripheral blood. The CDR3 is CASSSGAAYGYTF. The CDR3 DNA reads TGCGCCAGCAGCTCAGGGGCGGCTTATGGCTACACCTTC.